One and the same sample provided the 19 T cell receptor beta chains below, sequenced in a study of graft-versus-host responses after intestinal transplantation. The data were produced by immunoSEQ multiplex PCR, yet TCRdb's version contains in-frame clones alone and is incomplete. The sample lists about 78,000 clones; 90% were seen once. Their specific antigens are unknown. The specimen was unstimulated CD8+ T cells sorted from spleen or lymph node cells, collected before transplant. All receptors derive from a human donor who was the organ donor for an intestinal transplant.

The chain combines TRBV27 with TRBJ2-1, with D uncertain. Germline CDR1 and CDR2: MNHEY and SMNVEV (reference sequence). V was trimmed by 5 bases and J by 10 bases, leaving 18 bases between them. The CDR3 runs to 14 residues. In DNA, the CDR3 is TGTGCCAGCAGTGCAGCAGACGCCTACGGGGAGCAGTTCTTC. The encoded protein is CASSAADAYGEQFF.

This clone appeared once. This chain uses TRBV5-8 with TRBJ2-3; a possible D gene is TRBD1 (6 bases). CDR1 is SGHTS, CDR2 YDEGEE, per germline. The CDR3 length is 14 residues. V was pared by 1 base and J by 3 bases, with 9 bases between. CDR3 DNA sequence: TGTGCCAGCAGCTTGTCAGGGGTGACAGATACGCAGTATTTT. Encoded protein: CASSLSGVTDTQYF.

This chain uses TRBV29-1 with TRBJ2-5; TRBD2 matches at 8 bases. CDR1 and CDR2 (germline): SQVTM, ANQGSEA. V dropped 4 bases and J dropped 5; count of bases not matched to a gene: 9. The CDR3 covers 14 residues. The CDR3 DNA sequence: TGCAGCGTTGTACCCGGGGGGGCCGGTGAGACCCAGTACTTC. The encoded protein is CSVVPGGAGETQYF.

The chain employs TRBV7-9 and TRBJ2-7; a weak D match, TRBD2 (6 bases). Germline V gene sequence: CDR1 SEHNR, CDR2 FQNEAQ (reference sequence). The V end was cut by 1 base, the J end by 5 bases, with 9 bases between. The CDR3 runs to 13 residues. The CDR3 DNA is TGTGCCAGCAGCTTAGGTGGAGGGGACGAGCAGTACGTC. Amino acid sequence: CASSLGGGDEQYV.

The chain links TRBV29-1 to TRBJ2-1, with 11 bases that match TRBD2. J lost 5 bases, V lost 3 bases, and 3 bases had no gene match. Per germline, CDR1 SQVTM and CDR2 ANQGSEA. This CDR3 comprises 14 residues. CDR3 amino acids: CSVDLSGGDNEQFF. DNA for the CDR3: TGCAGCGTTGACCTTAGCGGGGGGGACAATGAGCAGTTCTTC.

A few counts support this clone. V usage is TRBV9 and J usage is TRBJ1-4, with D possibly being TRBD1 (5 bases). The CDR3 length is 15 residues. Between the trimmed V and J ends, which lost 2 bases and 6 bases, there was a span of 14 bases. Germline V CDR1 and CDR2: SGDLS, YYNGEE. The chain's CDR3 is CASSVAGGVDEKLFF. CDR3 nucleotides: TGTGCCAGCAGCGTGGCCGGAGGGGTGGATGAAAAACTGTTTTTT. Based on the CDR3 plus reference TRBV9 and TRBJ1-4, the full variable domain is DSGVTQTPKHLITATGQRVTLRCSPRSGDLSVYWYQQSLDQGLQFLIQYYNGEERAKGNILERFSAQQFPDLHSELNLSSLELGDSALYFCASSVAGGVDEKLFFGSGTQLSVL.

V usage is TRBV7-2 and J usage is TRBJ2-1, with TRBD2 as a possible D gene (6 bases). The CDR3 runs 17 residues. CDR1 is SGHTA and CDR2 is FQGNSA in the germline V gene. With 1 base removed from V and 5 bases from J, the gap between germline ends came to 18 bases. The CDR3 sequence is CASSLGAVSGVDNEQFF. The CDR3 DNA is TGTGCCAGCAGCTTAGGGGCGGTTAGCGGAGTCGACAATGAGCAGTTCTTC.

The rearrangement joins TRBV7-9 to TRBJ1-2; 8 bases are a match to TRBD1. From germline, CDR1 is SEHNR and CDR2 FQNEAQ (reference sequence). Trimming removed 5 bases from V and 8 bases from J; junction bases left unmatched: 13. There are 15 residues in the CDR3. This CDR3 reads CASSADRGIAGGYTF. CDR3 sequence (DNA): TGTGCCAGCAGCGCCGACAGGGGTATTGCGGGCGGCTACACCTTC.

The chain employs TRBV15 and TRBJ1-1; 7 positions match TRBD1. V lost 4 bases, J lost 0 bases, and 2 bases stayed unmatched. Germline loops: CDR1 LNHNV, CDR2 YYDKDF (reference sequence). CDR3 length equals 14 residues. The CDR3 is CATSTQGVNTEAFF. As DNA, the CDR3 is TGTGCCACCAGCACCCAGGGGGTGAACACTGAAGCTTTCTTT.

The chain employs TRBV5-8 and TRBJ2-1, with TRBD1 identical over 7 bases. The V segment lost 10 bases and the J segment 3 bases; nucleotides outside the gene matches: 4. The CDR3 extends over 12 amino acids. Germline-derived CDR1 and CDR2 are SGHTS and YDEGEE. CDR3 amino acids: CAGDRDYNEQFF. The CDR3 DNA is TGTGCCGGCGACAGGGACTACAATGAGCAGTTCTTC. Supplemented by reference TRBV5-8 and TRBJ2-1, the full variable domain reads EAGVTQSPTHLIKTRGQQATLRCSPISGHTSVYWYQQALGLGLQFLLWYDEGEERNRGNFPPRFSGRQFPNYSSELNVNALELEDSALYLCAGDRDYNEQFFGPGTRLTVL.

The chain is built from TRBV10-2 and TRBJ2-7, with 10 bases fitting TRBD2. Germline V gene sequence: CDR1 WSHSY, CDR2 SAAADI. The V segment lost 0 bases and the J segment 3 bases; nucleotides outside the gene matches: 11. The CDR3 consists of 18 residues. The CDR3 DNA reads TGCGCCAGCAGTGAGTCGATAGCGGGGGGCACGAGTTTCTACGAGCAGTACGTC. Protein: CASSESIAGGTSFYEQYV.

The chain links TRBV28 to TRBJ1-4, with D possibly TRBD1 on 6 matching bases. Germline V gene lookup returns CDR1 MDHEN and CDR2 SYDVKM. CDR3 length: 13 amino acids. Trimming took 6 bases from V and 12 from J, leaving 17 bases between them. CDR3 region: CASSPTGSVELFF. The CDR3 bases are TGTGCCAGCAGCCCTACAGGGTCGGTGGAACTGTTTTTT.

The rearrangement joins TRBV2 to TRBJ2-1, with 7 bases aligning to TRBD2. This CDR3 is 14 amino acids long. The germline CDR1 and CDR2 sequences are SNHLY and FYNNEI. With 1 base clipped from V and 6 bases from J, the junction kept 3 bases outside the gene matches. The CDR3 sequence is CASSEEGLLNEQFF. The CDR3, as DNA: TGTGCCAGCAGTGAAGAGGGACTACTCAATGAGCAGTTCTTC.

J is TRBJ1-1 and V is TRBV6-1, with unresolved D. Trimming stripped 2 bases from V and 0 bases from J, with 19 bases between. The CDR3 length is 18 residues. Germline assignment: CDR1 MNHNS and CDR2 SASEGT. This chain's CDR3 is CASSEMMVDEAMNTEAFF. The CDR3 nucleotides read TGTGCCAGCAGTGAAATGATGGTCGACGAAGCGATGAACACTGAAGCTTTCTTT.

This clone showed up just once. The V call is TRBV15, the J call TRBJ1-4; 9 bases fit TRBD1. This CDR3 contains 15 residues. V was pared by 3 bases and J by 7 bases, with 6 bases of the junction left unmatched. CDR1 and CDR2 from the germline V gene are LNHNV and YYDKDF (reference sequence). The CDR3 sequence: CATSRLQGASEKLFF. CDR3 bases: TGTGCCACCAGCAGGCTACAGGGGGCTTCTGAAAAACTGTTTTTT.

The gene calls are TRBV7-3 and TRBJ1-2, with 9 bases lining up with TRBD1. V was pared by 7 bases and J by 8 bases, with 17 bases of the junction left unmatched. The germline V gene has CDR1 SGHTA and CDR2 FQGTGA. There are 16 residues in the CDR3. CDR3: CASIRWGRGTGNGYTF. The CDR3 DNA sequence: TGTGCCAGCATAAGATGGGGGCGGGGGACAGGGAACGGCTACACCTTC.

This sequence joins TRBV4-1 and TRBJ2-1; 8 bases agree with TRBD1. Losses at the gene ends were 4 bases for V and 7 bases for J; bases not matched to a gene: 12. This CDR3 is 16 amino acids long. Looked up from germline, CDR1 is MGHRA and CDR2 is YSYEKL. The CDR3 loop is CASSPGQGATTNEQFF. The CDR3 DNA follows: TGCGCCAGCAGCCCAGGGCAGGGGGCTACTACAAATGAGCAGTTCTTC.

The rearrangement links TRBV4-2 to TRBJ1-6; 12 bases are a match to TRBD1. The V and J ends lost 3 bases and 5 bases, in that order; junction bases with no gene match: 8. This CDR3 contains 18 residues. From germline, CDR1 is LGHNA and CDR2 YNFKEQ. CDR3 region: CASSQGQGAVHDNSPLHF. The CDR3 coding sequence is TGTGCCAGCAGCCAGGGACAGGGGGCTGTTCATGATAATTCACCCCTCCACTTT.

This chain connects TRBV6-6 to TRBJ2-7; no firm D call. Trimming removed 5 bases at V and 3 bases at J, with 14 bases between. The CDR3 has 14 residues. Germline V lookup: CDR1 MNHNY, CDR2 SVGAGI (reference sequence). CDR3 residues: CASSPTMTHYEQYV. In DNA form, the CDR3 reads TGTGCCAGCAGTCCGACGATGACTCACTACGAGCAGTACGTC.